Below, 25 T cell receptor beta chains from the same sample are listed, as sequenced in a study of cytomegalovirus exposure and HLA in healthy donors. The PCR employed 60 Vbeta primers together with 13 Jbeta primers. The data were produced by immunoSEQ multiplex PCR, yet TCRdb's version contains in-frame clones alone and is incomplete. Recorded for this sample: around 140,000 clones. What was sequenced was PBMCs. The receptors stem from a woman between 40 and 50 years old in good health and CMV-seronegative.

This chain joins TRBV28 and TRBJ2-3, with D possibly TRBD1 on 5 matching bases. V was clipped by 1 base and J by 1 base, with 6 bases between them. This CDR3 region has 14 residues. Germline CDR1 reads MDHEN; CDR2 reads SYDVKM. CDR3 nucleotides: TGTGCCAGCAGTTTATTACAGGGCACAGATACGCAGTATTTT. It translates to CASSLLQGTDTQYF.

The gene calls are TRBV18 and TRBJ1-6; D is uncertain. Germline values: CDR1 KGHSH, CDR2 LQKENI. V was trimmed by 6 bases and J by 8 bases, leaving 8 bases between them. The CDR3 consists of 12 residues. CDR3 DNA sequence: TGTGCCAGCTCTCTGCAGGATTCACCCCTCCACTTT. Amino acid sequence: CASSLQDSPLHF.

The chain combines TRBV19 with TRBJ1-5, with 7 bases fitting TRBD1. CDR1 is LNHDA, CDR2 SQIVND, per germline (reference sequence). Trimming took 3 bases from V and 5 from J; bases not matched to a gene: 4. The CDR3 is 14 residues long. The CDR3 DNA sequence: TGTGCCAGTAGTATGGGGGACAGAGATCAGCCCCAGCATTTT. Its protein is CASSMGDRDQPQHF. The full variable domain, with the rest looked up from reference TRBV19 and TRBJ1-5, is DGGITQSPKYLFRKEGQNVTLSCEQNLNHDAMYWYRQDPGQGLRLIYYSQIVNDFQKGDIAEGYSVSREKKESFPLTVTSAQKNPTAFYLCASSMGDRDQPQHFGDGTRLSIL.

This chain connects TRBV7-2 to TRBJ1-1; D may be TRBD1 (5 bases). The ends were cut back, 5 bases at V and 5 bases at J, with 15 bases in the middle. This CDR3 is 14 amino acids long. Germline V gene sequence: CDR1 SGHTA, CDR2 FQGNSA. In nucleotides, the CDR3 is TGTGCCAGCAGCCCAAGGAGGGGCGGGACTGAAGCTTTCTTT. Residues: CASSPRRGGTEAFF.

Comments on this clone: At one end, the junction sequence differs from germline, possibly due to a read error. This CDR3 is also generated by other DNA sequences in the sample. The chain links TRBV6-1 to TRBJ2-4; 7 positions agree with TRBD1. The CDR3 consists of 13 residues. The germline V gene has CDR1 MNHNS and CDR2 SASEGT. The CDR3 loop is CASSTDRSDIQYF. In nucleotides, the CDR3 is TGTGCTAGCAGTACGGACAGGTCAGACATTCAGTACTTC.

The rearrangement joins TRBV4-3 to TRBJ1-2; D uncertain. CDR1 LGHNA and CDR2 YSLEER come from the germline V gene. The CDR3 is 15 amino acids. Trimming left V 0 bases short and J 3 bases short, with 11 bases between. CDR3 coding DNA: TGCGCCAGCAGCCAAGATCGCCGGGGATACTATGGCTACACCTTC. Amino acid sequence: CASSQDRRGYYGYTF.

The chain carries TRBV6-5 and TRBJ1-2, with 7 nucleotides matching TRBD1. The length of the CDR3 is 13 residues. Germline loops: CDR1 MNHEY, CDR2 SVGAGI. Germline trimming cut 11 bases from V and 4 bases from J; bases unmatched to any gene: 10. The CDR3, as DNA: TGTGCCTGCCGAGTTGGGACAGCCTATGGCTACACCTTC. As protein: CACRVGTAYGYTF.

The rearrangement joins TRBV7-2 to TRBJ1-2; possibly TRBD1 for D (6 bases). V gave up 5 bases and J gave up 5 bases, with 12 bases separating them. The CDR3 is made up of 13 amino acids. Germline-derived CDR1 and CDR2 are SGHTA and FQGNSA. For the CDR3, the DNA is TGTGCCAGCAGCACCCGGACAGCTTATGGCTACACCTTC. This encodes CASSTRTAYGYTF.

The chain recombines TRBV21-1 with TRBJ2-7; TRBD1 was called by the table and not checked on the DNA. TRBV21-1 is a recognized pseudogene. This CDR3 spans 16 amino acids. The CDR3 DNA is TGTGCCAGCAGCCACCATTACAGGGGATTCTCCTACGAGCAGTACGTC. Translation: CASSHHYRGFSYEQYV.

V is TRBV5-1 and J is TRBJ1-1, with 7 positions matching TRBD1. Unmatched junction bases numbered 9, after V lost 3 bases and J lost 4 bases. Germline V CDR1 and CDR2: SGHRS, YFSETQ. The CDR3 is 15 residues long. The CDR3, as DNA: TGCGCCAGCAGCTCAACAGGGGCGAAGGGCACTGAAGCTTTCTTT. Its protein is CASSSTGAKGTEAFF.

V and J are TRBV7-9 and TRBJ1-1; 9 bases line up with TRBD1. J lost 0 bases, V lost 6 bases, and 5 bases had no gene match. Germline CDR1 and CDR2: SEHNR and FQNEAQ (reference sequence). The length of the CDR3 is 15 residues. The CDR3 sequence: CASRSQGALNTEAFF. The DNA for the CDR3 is TGTGCCAGCAGGTCACAGGGGGCTTTGAACACTGAAGCTTTCTTT.

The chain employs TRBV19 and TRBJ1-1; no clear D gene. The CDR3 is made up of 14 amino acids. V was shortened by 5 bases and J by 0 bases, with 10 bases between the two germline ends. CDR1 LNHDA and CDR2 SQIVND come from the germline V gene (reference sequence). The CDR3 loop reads CASSLRFLNTEAFF. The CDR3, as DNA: TGTGCCAGTAGTCTTCGGTTCCTGAACACTGAAGCTTTCTTT. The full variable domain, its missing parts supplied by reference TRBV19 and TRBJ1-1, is DGGITQSPKYLFRKEGQNVTLSCEQNLNHDAMYWYRQDPGQGLRLIYYSQIVNDFQKGDIAEGYSVSREKKESFPLTVTSAQKNPTAFYLCASSLRFLNTEAFFGQGTRLTVV.

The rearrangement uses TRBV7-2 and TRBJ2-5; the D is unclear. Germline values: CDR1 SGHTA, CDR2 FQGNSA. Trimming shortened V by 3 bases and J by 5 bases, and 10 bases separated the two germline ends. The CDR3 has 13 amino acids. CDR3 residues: CASSFNIVETQYF. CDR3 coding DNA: TGTGCCAGCAGCTTTAACATCGTGGAGACCCAGTACTTC.

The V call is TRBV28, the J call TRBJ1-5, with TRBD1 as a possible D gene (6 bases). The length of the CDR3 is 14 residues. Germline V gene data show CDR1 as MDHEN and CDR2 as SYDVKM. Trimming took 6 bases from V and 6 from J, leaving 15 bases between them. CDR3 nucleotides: TGTGCCAGCAGGCCGACAGGCCTCATTCAGCCCCAGCATTTT. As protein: CASRPTGLIQPQHF.

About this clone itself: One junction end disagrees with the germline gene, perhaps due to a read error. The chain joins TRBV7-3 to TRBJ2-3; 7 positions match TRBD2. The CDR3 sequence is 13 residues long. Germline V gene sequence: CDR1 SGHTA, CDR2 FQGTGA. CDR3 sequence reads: CARSGSGGDTQYF. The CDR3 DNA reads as TGTGCCCGCAGCGGCTCGGGGGGTGATACGCAGTATTTT.

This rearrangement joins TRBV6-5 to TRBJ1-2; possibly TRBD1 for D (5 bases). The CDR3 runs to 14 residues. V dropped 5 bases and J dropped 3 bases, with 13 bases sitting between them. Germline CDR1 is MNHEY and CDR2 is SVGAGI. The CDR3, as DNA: TGTGCCAGCAGTCCCACCGGGGGTCACTATGGCTACACCTTC. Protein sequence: CASSPTGGHYGYTF.

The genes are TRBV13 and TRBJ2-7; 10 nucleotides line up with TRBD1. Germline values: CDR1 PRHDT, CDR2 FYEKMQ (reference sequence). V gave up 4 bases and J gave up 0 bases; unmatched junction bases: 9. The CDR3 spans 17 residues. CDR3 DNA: TGTGCCAGCAGCTCCTCGACAGGGGGCCGTAGCTCCTACGAGCAGTACGTC. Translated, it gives CASSSSTGGRSSYEQYV.

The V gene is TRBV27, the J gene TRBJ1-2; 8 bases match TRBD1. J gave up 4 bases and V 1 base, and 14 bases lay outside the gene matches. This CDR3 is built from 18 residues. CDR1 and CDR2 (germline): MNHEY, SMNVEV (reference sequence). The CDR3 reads CASSLWGAGGQQGYGYTF. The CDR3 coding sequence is TGTGCCAGCAGTTTATGGGGGGCAGGGGGCCAGCAGGGCTATGGCTACACCTTC.

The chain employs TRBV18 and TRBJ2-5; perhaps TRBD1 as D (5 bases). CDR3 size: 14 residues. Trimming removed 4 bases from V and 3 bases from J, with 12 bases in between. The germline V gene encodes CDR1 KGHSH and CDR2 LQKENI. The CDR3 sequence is CASSQGYEKETQYF. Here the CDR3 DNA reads TGTGCCAGCTCACAGGGGTATGAGAAAGAGACCCAGTACTTC.

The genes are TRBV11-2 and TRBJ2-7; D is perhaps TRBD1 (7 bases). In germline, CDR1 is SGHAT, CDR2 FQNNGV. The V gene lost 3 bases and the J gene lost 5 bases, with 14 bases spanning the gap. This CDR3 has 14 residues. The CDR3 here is CASSFSGGGHEQYF. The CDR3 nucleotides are TGTGCCAGCAGCTTTTCAGGAGGGGGCCACGAGCAGTACTTC.

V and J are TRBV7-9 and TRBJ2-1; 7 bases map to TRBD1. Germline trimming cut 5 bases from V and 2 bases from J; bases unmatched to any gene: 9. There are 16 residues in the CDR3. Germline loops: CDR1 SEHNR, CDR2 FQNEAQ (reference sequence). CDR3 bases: TGTGCCAGCAGCGTGGTTAGGGGGCAGGCCTACAATGAGCAGTTCTTC. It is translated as CASSVVRGQAYNEQFF.

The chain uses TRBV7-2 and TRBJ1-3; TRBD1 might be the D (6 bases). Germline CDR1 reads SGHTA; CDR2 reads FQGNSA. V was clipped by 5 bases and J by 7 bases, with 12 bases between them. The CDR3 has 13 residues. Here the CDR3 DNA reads TGTGCCAGCAGCCATCCACAGGGCAACACCATATATTTT. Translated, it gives CASSHPQGNTIYF.

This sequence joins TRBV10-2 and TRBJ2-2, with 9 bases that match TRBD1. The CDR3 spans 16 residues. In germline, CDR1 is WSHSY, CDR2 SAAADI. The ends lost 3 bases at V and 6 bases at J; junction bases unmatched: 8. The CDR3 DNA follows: TGCGCCAGCAGTGAAATTGCGGGACAGGGCTCCGGGGAGCTGTTTTTT. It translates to CASSEIAGQGSGELFF.

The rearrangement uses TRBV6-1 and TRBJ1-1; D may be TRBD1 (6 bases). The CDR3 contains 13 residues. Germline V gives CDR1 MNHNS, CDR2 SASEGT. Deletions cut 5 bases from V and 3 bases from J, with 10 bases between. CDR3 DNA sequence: TGTGCCAGCAGTTTGGACAGATACACTGAAGCTTTCTTT. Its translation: CASSLDRYTEAFF.

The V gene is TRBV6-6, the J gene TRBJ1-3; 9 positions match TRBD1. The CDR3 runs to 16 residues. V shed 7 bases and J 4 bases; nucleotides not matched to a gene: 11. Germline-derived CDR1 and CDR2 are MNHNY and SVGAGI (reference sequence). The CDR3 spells CASKLSGTGSGNTIYF. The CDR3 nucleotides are TGTGCCAGCAAATTATCCGGGACAGGGTCCGGAAACACCATATATTTT.